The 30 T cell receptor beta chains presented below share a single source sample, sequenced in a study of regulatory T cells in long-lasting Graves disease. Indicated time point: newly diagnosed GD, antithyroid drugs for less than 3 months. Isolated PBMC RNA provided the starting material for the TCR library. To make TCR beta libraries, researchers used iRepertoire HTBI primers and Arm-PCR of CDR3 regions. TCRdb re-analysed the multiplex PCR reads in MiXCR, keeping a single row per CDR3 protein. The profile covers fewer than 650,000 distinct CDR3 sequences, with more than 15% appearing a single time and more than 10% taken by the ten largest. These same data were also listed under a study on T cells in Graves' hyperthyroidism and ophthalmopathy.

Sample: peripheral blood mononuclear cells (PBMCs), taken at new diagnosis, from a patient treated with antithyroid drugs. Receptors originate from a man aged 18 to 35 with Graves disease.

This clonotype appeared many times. CDR3 DNA: TGCGCCAGCAGCTTGGAGCGGGAGGGGTACGAGCAGTACTTC. It translates to CASSLEREGYEQYF. The V call is TRBV5-1, the J call TRBJ2-7; 10 bases line up with TRBD2. Trimming cost V 0 bases and J 4 bases; bases outside gene matches: 1. This CDR3 comprises 14 residues. Germline V gene data show CDR1 as SGHRS and CDR2 as YFSETQ. Full variable domain (remainder filled in from reference TRBV5-1 and TRBJ2-7): KAGVTQTPRYLIKTRGQQVTLSCSPISGHRSVSWYQQTPGQGLQFLFEYFSETQRNKGNFPGRFSGRQFSNSRSEMNVSTLELGDSALYLCASSLEREGYEQYFGPGTRLTVT.

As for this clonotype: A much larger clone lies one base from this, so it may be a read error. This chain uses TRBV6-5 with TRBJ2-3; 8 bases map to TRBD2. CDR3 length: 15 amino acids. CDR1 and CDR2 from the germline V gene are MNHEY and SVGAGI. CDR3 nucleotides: TGTGCCAGCGGTTACTCGCGGGGGGTCACAGATACGCAGTATTTT. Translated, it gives CASGYSRGVTDTQYF.

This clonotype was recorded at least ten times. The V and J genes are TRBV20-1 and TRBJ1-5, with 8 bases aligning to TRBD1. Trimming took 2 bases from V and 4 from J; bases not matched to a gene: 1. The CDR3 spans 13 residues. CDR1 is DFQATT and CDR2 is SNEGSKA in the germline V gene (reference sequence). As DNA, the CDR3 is TGCAGTGCTAGAACAGGGGGGAATCAGCCCCAGCATTTT. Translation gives CSARTGGNQPQHF.

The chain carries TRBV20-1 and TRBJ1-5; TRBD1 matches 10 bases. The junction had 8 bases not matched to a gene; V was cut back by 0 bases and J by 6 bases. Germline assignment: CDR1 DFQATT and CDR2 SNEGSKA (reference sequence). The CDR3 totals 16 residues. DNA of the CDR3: TGCAGTGCTAGAGATGGACAGGGGGTCCCTCCTCAGCCCCAGCATTTT. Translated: CSARDGQGVPPQPQHF.

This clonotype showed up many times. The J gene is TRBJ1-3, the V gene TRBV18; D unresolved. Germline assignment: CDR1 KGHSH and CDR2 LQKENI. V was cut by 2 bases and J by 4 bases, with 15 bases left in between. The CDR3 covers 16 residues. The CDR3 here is CASSPVGVTRGNTIYF. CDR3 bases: TGTGCCAGCTCACCAGTCGGAGTAACGAGAGGAAACACCATATATTTT.

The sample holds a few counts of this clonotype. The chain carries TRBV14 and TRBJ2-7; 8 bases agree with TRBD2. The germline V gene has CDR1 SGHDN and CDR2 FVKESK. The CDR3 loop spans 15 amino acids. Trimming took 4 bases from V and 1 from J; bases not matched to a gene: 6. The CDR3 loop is CASSLEAGASYEQYF. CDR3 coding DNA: TGTGCCAGCAGCCTTGAAGCGGGAGCGTCCTACGAGCAGTACTTC.

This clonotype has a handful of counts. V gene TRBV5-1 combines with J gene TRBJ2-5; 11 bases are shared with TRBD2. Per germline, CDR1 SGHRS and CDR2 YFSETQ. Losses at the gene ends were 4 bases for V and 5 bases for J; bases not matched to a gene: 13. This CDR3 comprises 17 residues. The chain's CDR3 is CASSAVGTSGPPETQYF. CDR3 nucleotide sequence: TGCGCCAGCAGCGCAGTGGGGACTAGCGGCCCCCCGGAGACCCAGTACTTC.

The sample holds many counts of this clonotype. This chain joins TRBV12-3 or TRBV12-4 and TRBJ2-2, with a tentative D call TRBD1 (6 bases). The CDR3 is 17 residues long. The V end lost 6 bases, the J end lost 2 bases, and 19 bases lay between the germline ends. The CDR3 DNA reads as TGTGCCAGCAGCCCAAGGGGGACCCTTGGAAACACCGGGGAGCTGTTTTTT. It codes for CASSPRGTLGNTGELFF.

The CDR3, as DNA: TGTGCCATCAGGCAGGAAGGGGGAAATGAAAAACTGTTTTTT. This encodes CAIRQEGGNEKLFF. The chain combines TRBV10-3 with TRBJ1-4; maybe TRBD1 (6 bases). Germline CDR1 is ENHRY and CDR2 is SYGVKD. V shed 6 bases and J shed 5 bases, with 13 bases lying between them. This CDR3 comprises 14 residues.

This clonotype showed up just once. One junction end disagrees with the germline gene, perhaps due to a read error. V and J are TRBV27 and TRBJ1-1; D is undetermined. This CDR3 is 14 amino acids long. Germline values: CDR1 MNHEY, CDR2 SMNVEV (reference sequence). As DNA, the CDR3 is TGTGCCAGCAGGCCTAGGCGGAGAAACACTGAAGCTTCCTTT. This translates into CASRPRRRNTEASF.

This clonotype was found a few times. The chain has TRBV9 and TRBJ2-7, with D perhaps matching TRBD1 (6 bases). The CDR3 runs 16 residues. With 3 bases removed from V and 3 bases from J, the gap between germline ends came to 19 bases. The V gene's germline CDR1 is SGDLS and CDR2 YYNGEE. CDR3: CASSAGTSRTYYEQYF. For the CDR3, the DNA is TGTGCCAGCAGCGCCGGGACAAGTCGGACGTACTACGAGCAGTACTTC. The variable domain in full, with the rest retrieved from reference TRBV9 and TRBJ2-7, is DSGVTQTPKHLITATGQRVTLRCSPRSGDLSVYWYQQSLDQGLQFLIQYYNGEERAKGNILERFSAQQFPDLHSELNLSSLELGDSALYFCASSAGTSRTYYEQYFGPGTRLTVT.

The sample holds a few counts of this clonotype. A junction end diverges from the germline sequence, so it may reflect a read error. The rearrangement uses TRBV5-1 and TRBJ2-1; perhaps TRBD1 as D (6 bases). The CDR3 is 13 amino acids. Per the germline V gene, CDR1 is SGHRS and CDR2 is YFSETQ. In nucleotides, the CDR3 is TGTGCCAGCAGCTTGGACAGCCGGGCGTATCAGTTCTTC. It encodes CASSLDSRAYQFF.

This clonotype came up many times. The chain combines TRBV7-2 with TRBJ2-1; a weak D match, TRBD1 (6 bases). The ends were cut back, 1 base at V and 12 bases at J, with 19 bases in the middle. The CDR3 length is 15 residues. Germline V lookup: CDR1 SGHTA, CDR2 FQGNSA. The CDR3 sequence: CASSLVGTPPGVQFF. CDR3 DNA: TGTGCCAGCAGCTTAGTGGGGACCCCCCCAGGGGTGCAGTTCTTC.

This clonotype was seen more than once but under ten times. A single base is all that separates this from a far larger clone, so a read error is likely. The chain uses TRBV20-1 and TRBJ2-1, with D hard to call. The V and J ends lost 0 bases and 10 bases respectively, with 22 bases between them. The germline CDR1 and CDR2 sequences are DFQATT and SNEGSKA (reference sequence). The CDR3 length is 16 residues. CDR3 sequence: CSARDLLARSSYEQFF. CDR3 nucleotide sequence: TGCAGTGCTAGAGATCTCTTGGCGAGGAGCTCCTACGAGCAGTTCTTC.

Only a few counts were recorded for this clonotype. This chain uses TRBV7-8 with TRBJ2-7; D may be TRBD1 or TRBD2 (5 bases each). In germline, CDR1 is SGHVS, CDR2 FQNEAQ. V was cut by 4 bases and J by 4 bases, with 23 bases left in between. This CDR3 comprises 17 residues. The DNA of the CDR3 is TGTGCCAGCAGCTCCCAAGGTGTAAGGGGAGTCGGGTACGAGCAGTACTTC. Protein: CASSSQGVRGVGYEQYF.

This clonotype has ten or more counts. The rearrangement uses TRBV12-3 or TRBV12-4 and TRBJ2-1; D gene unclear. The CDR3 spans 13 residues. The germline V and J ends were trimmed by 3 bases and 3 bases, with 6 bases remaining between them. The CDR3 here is CASSLGNYNEQFF. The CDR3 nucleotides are TGTGCCAGCAGTTTGGGTAACTACAATGAGCAGTTCTTC.

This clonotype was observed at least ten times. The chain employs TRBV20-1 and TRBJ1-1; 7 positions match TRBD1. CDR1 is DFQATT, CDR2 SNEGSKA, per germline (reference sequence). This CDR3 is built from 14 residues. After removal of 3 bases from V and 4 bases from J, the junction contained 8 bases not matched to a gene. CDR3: CSASKNRGGTEAFF. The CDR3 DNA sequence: TGCAGTGCTAGTAAAAACAGGGGCGGCACTGAAGCTTTCTTT.

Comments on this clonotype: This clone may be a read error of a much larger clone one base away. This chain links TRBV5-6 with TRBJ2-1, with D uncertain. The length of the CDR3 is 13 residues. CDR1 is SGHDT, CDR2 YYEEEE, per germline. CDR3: CASSLIGRNGQFF. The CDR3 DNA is TGTGCCAGCAGCTTGATAGGGCGCAATGGGCAGTTCTTC.

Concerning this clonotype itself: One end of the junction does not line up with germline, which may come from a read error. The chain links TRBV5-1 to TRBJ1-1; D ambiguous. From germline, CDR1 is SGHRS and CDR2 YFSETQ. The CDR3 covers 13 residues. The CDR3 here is CASSLELAVEALF. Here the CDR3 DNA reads TGCGCCAGCAGCTTGGAGTTGGCAGTTGAAGCTCTCTTT.

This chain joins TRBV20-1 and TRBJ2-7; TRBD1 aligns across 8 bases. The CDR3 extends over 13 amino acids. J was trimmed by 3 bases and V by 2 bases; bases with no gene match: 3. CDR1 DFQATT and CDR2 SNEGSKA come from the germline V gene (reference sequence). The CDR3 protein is CSARSDRGYEQYF. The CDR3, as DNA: TGCAGTGCTAGATCCGACAGGGGCTACGAGCAGTACTTC.

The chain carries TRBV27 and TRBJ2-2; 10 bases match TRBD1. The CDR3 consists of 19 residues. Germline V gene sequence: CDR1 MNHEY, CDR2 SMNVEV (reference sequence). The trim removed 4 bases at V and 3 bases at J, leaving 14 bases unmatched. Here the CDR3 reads CASSSDSGGGTGDTGELFF. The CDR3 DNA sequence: TGTGCCAGCAGTTCCGATTCTGGAGGCGGGACAGGGGACACCGGGGAGCTGTTTTTT.

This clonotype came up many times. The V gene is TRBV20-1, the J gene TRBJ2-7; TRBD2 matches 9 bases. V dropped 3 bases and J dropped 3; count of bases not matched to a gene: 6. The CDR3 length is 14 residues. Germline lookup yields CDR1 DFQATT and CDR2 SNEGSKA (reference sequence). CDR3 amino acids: CSARPSGTDYEQYF. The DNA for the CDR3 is TGCAGTGCTAGGCCTAGCGGGACCGACTACGAGCAGTACTTC.

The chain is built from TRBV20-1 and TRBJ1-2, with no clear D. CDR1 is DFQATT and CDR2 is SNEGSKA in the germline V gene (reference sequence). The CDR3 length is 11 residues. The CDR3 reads CGVLVDYGYTF. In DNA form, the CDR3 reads TGCGGGGTTTTGGTTGACTATGGCTACACCTTC.

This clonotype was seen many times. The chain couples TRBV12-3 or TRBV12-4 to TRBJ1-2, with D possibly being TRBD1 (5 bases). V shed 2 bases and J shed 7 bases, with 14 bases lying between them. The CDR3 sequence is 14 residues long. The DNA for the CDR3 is TGTGCCAGCAGTTTAACGGGCAGGGAGAGTGGCTACACCTTC. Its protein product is CASSLTGRESGYTF.

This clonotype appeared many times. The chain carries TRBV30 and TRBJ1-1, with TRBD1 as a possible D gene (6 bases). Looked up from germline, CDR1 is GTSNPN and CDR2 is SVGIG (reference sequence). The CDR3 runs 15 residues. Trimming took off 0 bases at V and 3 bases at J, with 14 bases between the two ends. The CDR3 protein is CAWSVHRVEDTEAFF. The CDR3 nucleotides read TGTGCCTGGAGTGTACACAGGGTGGAGGACACTGAAGCTTTCTTT. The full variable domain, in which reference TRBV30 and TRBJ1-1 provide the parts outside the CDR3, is SQTIHQWPATLVQPVGSPLSLECTVEGTSNPNLYWYRQAAGRGLQLLFYSVGIGQISSEVPQNLSASRPQDRQFILSSKKLLLSDSGFYLCAWSVHRVEDTEAFFGQGTRLTVV.

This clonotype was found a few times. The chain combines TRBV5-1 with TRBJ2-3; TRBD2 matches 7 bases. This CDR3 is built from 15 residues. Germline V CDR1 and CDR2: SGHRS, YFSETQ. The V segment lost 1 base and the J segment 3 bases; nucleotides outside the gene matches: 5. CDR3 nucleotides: TGCGCCAGCAGCTTGCTAGCGGTCCAAACAGATACGCAGTATTTT. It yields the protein CASSLLAVQTDTQYF.

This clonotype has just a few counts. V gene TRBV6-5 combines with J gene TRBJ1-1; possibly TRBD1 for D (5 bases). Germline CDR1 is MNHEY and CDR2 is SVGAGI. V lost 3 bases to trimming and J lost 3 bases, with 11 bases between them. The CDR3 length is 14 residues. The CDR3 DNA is TGTGCCAGCAGTTATCTGGGGGGTGACACTGAAGCTTTCTTT. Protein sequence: CASSYLGGDTEAFF.

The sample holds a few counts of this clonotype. CDR3 DNA: TGTGCCGCCACTTCGACTAGCGGGACAAATACCTACGAGCAGTACTTC. It translates to CAATSTSGTNTYEQYF. The chain recombines TRBV10-3 with TRBJ2-7, with TRBD2 matching over 11 bases. Losses at the gene ends were 11 bases for V and 2 bases for J; bases not matched to a gene: 14. The CDR3 has 16 amino acids. The germline CDR1 and CDR2 sequences are ENHRY and SYGVKD.

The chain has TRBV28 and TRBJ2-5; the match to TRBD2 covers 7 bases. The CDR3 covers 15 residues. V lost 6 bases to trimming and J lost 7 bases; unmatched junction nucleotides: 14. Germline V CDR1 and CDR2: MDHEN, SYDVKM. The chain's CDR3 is CASRPTGTTYRTQYF. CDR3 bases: TGTGCCAGCAGGCCCACCGGGACTACCTATAGGACCCAGTACTTC.

The CDR3 sequence: CASSEPERGNTGELFF. CDR3 DNA: TGTGCCAGCAGTGAACCGGAGAGAGGGAACACCGGGGAGCTGTTTTTT. The chain joins TRBV25-1 to TRBJ2-2; no clear D. Trimming removed 2 bases from V and 1 base from J, with 11 bases in between. This CDR3 contains 16 residues. The germline V gene has CDR1 MGHDK and CDR2 SYGVNS.